The sequence of this T cell receptor (beta chain) was determined in a study of T cells in Graves' hyperthyroidism and ophthalmopathy. This clonotype was recorded at least ten times. The CDR3 length is 13 residues. V was trimmed by 0 bases and J by 8 bases, leaving 5 bases between them. CDR1 and CDR2 (germline): SGHTA, FQGNSA. Researchers amplified the TCR beta CDR3 regions from RNA transcripts. Carried out on the TCR CDR3, a first-round RT-PCR used the HTBI primer set. Using its own MiXCR run on the multiplex PCR reads, TCRdb lists one record per CDR3 protein. The sample holds roughly 630,000 distinct CDR3 sequences, about a sixth seen once.

What was sequenced was blood. The receptor's source is a woman in her thirties with Graves' hyperthyroidism. The chain employs TRBV7-2 and TRBJ1-6, with D unresolved. The CDR3 DNA sequence: TGTGCCAGCAGCTTAGCGATCGATTCACCCCTCCACTTT. It codes for CASSLAIDSPLHF.